Included here is one T cell receptor beta chain sequence, with context. Thymic material originated from resections removed in the course of corrective heart surgery. The data stem from a study of human thymus T cells. CDR1 is MNHEY, CDR2 SMNVEV, per germline (reference sequence). Trimming took 6 bases from V and 0 from J, leaving 19 bases between them. There are 17 residues in the CDR3. Data came from immunoSEQ multiplex PCR; TCRdb stores just in-frame clones and leaves some out. The profile shows about 78,000 clones, just over 95% of them singletons. V gene TRBV27 combines with J gene TRBJ2-3, with TRBD2 as a possible D gene (6 bases). The receptor was isolated from a boy under two years old with a congenital heart defect but otherwise immunologically healthy. Sequences were obtained from thymus tissue. CDR3 in amino acids: CASSYSTPGLSTDTQYF. As DNA, the CDR3 is TGTGCCAGCAGCTACTCAACCCCGGGACTTAGCACAGATACGCAGTATTTT.